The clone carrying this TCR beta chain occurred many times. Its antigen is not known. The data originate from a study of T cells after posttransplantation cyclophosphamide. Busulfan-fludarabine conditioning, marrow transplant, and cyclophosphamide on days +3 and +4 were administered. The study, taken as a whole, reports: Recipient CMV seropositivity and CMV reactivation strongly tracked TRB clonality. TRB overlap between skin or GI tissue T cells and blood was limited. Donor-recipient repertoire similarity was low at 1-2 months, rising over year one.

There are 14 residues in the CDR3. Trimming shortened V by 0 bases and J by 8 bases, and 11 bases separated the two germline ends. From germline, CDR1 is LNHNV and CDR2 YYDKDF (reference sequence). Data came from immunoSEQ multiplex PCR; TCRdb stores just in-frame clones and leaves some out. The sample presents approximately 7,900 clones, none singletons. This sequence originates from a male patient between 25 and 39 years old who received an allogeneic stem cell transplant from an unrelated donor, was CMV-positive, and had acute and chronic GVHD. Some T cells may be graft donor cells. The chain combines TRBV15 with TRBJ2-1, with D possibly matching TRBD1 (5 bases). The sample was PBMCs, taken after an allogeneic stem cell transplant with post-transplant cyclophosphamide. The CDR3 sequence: CATSREDISHEQFF. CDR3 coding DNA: TGTGCCACCAGCAGAGAGGACATTTCCCATGAGCAGTTCTTC.